This T cell receptor beta chain was identified during a study of T cell responses to AZD1222 COVID-19 vaccine. Comments on this clone: Its antigen is currently unknown.

General study points: CD4 TCRs covered the whole spike, strongest at regions 160-218 and 743-854. Nearly half of the spike-specific TCRs reportedly recognize variant regions that carry no mutations. Repertoires were obtained solely post-peak T cell response. White British ancestry dominated among donors, who included more females, and clonal diversity was possibly underestimated.

Profiled with immunoSEQ multiplex PCR; TCRdb holds only in-frame clones, not every one. The sample comprises some 150,000 clones, approximately 85% of which are singletons, and 7.9% rests with the top ten. This CDR3 is 11 amino acids long. Germline V CDR1 and CDR2: SNHLY, FYNNEI. V was cut by 4 bases and J by 5 bases, with 4 bases left in between. The chain couples TRBV2 to TRBJ2-3; no clear D. The sequence came from an adult who received the MenACWY meningococcal vaccine as a control. The sequenced sample was peripheral blood, obtained 28 days after the second dose of the MenACWY control vaccine. CDR3 DNA sequence: TGTGCCAGCAGTGCCAGAGATACGCAGTATTTT. Protein product: CASSARDTQYF.